These 31 T cell receptor beta chains share one sample of origin, sequenced in a study of Graves' ophthalmopathy and Graves' hyperthyroidism. Researchers took RNA transcripts and amplified TCR beta CDR3 regions from them. After a first-round RT-PCR with HTBI primers, a second-round multiplex PCR was run. TCRdb re-derived calls from the multiplex PCR reads in MiXCR, one entry per CDR3 protein. The table has 560,000 or so distinct CDR3 sequences, roughly 39% seen once. The sequenced sample consisted of peripheral blood or thyroid tissue (not recorded which). Receptor source: an adult man with Graves' hyperthyroidism.

The chain links TRBV20-1 to TRBJ2-6; a weak D match, TRBD2 (7 bases). V was clipped by 2 bases and J by 4 bases, with 9 bases between them. Per the germline V gene, CDR1 is DFQATT and CDR2 is SNEGSKA (reference sequence). The CDR3 runs to 14 residues. The CDR3 region has the DNA TGCAGTGCTAGAAGGGGGGGAGGGGCCAACGTCCTGACTTTC. This encodes CSARRGGGANVLTF.

This clonotype has ten or more counts. The chain has TRBV10-3 and TRBJ2-2; D is undetermined. The CDR3 length is 13 residues. Looked up from germline, CDR1 is ENHRY and CDR2 is SYGVKD. The germline V and J ends were trimmed by 7 bases and 2 bases, with 8 bases remaining between them. The CDR3 DNA is TGTGCCATCACACAGATCAACACCGGGGAGCTGTTTTTT. Translated: CAITQINTGELFF.

This chain connects TRBV7-2 to TRBJ1-5; D is undetermined. The CDR3 loop spans 13 amino acids. V lost 6 bases and J lost 0, with 6 bases in between. Per the germline V gene, CDR1 is SGHTA and CDR2 is FQGNSA. The CDR3 loop is CASRSFSNQPQHF. The CDR3 DNA follows: TGTGCCAGCAGGTCGTTTAGCAATCAGCCCCAGCATTTT.

The rearrangement uses TRBV2 and TRBJ1-1, with 12 bases that match TRBD1. CDR3 length: 14 residues. CDR1 and CDR2 from the germline V gene are SNHLY and FYNNEI. Trimming cost V 6 bases and J 6 bases; bases outside gene matches: 5. In DNA, the CDR3 is TGTGCCAGCAGCCGGGACAGGGGGCGGCCTGAAGCTTTCTTT. It is translated as CASSRDRGRPEAFF.

This clonotype was observed a few times. The chain joins TRBV4-1 to TRBJ2-7; a possible D gene is TRBD2 (5 bases). V lost 1 base and J lost 0, with 13 bases in between. The germline gives CDR1 MGHRA, CDR2 YSYEKL. The CDR3 runs to 16 residues. CDR3 sequence: CASSQARSGSSYEQYF. CDR3 DNA sequence: TGCGCCAGCAGCCAAGCAAGGAGCGGTTCCTCCTACGAGCAGTACTTC.

This rearrangement joins TRBV30 to TRBJ1-5; the D is unclear. The CDR3 contains 14 residues. Trimming pared 4 bases from V and 0 bases from J, leaving 10 bases between. CDR1 is GTSNPN and CDR2 is SVGIG in the germline V gene (reference sequence). The CDR3 region has the DNA TGTGCCTGGACGGCGGGAATTAGCAATCAGCCCCAGCATTTT. This sequence encodes CAWTAGISNQPQHF.

Details on this clonotype: A much bigger clone sits one base away, suggesting this may be a read error. The chain is built from TRBV25-1 and TRBJ1-1; D ambiguous. The CDR3 loop spans 14 amino acids. Germline-derived CDR1 and CDR2 are MGHDK and SYGVNS. Trimming cost V 8 bases and J 8 bases, with 21 bases left between them. The CDR3 region has the DNA TGTGCCAGCGGCTCTTCTTCCCGGACGGGCGAAGCTTTCTTT. Protein sequence: CASGSSSRTGEAFF.

The chain recombines TRBV29-1 with TRBJ2-3; D unresolved. Germline V gives CDR1 SQVTM, CDR2 ANQGSEA. The CDR3 runs to 12 residues. Trimming pared 0 bases from V and 10 bases from J, leaving 11 bases between. The CDR3, as DNA: TGCAGCGTTGAAGATGGTCGCTTCGCGCAGTATTTT. Translation: CSVEDGRFAQYF.

Only a few counts were recorded for this clonotype. This chain joins TRBV7-6 and TRBJ1-2, with D possibly matching TRBD1 (5 bases). The CDR3 totals 16 residues. Germline CDR1 and CDR2: SGHVS and FNYEAQ. Trimming shortened V by 3 bases and J by 0 bases, and 14 bases separated the two germline ends. CDR3 bases: TGTGCCAGCAGCTTGGTGGGACGGGATTCTAACTATGGCTACACCTTC. Its protein is CASSLVGRDSNYGYTF.

This clonotype was seen many times. The chain joins TRBV14 to TRBJ1-4, with TRBD1 matching 7 bases. With V trimmed by 5 bases and J by 5 bases, 8 bases remained unmatched. Germline V CDR1 and CDR2: SGHDN, FVKESK. The CDR3 has 15 residues. Here the CDR3 DNA reads TGTGCCAGCAGCGGGGTACAGGGGAGCAATGAAAAACTGTTTTTT. It codes for CASSGVQGSNEKLFF.

This clonotype was counted at least ten times. The chain has TRBV5-8 and TRBJ2-6; possibly TRBD2 for D (5 bases). CDR1 and CDR2 (germline): SGHTS, YDEGEE. The CDR3 runs 15 residues. V was shortened by 4 bases and J by 4 bases, with 12 bases between the two germline ends. The CDR3 loop is CASSPGVGGANVLTF. The CDR3 coding sequence is TGTGCCAGCAGCCCCGGGGTGGGAGGGGCCAACGTCCTGACTTTC. Variable domain in full (rest from reference TRBV5-8 and TRBJ2-6): EAGVTQSPTHLIKTRGQQATLRCSPISGHTSVYWYQQALGLGLQFLLWYDEGEERNRGNFPPRFSGRQFPNYSSELNVNALELEDSALYLCASSPGVGGANVLTFGAGSRLTVL.

This clonotype came up many times. J is TRBJ2-5 and V is TRBV15; TRBD2 might be the D (6 bases). Germline values: CDR1 LNHNV, CDR2 YYDKDF (reference sequence). CDR3 length equals 17 residues. V was clipped by 0 bases and J by 1 base, with 15 bases between them. The DNA of the CDR3 is TGTGCCACCAGCAGAGAGGCGGGCTTAGCGGTCCAAGAGACCCAGTACTTC. This translates into CATSREAGLAVQETQYF.

The sample holds many counts of this clonotype. V gene TRBV19 combines with J gene TRBJ1-6; TRBD1 aligns across 7 bases. The CDR3 sequence is 14 residues long. Trimming at V came to 4 bases and at J to 8 bases, leaving 5 bases not matched to a gene. Germline values: CDR1 LNHDA, CDR2 SQIVND (reference sequence). CDR3 bases: TGTGCCAGTAGTACCAGGACAGGTCATTCACCCCTCCACTTT. It specifies CASSTRTGHSPLHF.

There are many counts of this clonotype. V is TRBV2 and J is TRBJ1-1, with D hard to call. Per the germline V gene, CDR1 is SNHLY and CDR2 is FYNNEI. V was cut by 6 bases and J by 0 bases, with 14 bases left in between. The CDR3 runs 15 residues. CDR3 in DNA: TGTGCCAGCAGAAATGGAGCCGGGATGAACACTGAAGCTTTCTTT. It codes for CASRNGAGMNTEAFF.

In this sample, this clonotype turned up many times. J is TRBJ2-7 and V is TRBV12-3 or TRBV12-4; 14 bases align to TRBD2. This CDR3 comprises 18 residues. Unmatched junction bases numbered 9, after V lost 3 bases and J lost 2 bases. The CDR3 loop is CASSLGKGLAGAPYEQYF. The CDR3 nucleotides read TGTGCCAGCAGTTTGGGGAAGGGACTAGCGGGAGCCCCCTACGAGCAGTACTTC.

The chain employs TRBV27 and TRBJ2-7; D gene uncertain. Per germline, CDR1 MNHEY and CDR2 SMNVEV (reference sequence). Trimming removed 2 bases from V and 1 base from J, with 9 bases in between. The CDR3 loop spans 14 amino acids. Here the CDR3 reads CASSLGVRSYEQYF. CDR3 coding DNA: TGTGCCAGCAGTTTAGGGGTAAGGTCCTACGAGCAGTACTTC.

This clonotype was observed a single time. This rearrangement joins TRBV29-1 to TRBJ2-2; D is tentatively TRBD1 or TRBD2 (5 bases each). Trimming removed 3 bases from V and 5 bases from J, with 19 bases in between. CDR1 and CDR2 from the germline V gene are SQVTM and ANQGSEA. The CDR3 is made up of 16 amino acids. The DNA for the CDR3 is TGCAGCGTTGAGGTAAGGCAGAGGGGCGGAACCGGGGAGCTGTTTTTT. Translating gives CSVEVRQRGGTGELFF.

This clonotype was counted a few times. The chain carries TRBV28 and TRBJ1-5, with TRBD1 matching 8 bases. The germline CDR1 and CDR2 sequences are MDHEN and SYDVKM. Germline trimming cut 3 bases from V and 4 bases from J; bases unmatched to any gene: 5. There are 15 residues in the CDR3. The CDR3 protein is CASSLVQGGNQPQHF. The CDR3, as DNA: TGTGCCAGCAGTTTGGTACAGGGGGGAAATCAGCCCCAGCATTTT.

This clonotype was found many times. This chain links TRBV29-1 with TRBJ1-2; TRBD1 aligns across 7 bases. V gave up 5 bases and J gave up 4 bases; unmatched junction bases: 4. The CDR3 length is 12 residues. In germline, CDR1 is SQVTM, CDR2 ANQGSEA. The CDR3 loop is CSVTGDGYGYTF. CDR3 DNA sequence: TGCAGCGTTACAGGGGATGGCTATGGCTACACCTTC.

About this clonotype itself: Being one base from a much bigger clone, this may be a read error. The J gene is TRBJ1-5, the V gene TRBV7-9, with D tentatively TRBD1 (6 bases). The V end lost 4 bases, the J end lost 4 bases, and 14 bases lay between the germline ends. CDR1 and CDR2 (germline): SEHNR, FQNEAQ (reference sequence). CDR3 length: 15 amino acids. CDR3 region: CASSSSTGLNQPQHF. The CDR3 DNA reads as TGTGCCAGCAGCTCAAGTACAGGGTTGAATCAGCCCCAGCATTTT.

In this sample, this clonotype turned up a few times. The CDR3 nucleotides read TGCAGTGCTAGAGGTCAGGGATACGAAAAACTGTTTTTT. It encodes CSARGQGYEKLFF. The chain links TRBV20-1 to TRBJ1-4; tentative D call: TRBD1 (5 bases). The CDR3 is 13 amino acids. Trimming shortened V by 1 base and J by 8 bases, and 11 bases separated the two germline ends. CDR1 is DFQATT and CDR2 is SNEGSKA in the germline V gene (reference sequence).

This clonotype was seen many times. V gene TRBV5-5 combines with J gene TRBJ2-7; D could derive from TRBD1 or TRBD2 (5 bases each). CDR1 and CDR2 (germline): SGHKS, YYEKEE (reference sequence). The CDR3 consists of 15 residues. The V and J ends lost 6 bases and 5 bases respectively, with 21 bases between them. The CDR3 region has the DNA TGTGCCAGCACCATCCGCACCGGGACGCGGAACGAGCAGTACTTC. As protein: CASTIRTGTRNEQYF.

Points on this clonotype: The junction does not match germline at one end; this may be a read error. This chain uses TRBV2 with TRBJ1-1; D unclear. The CDR3 length is 11 residues. Germline assignment: CDR1 SNHLY and CDR2 FYNNEI. This CDR3 is CASSLNSEAFF. CDR3 nucleotide sequence: TGTGCCAGCAGTCTTAACAGTGAAGCTTTCTTT.

The rearrangement joins TRBV24-1 to TRBJ1-5; D is unresolved. There are 14 residues in the CDR3. Per germline, CDR1 KGHDR and CDR2 SFDVKD. Trimming left V 4 bases short and J 4 bases short, with 10 bases between. CDR3 DNA sequence: TGTGCCACCAGTGAGCCCTCATCTAATCAGCCCCAGCATTTT. It yields the protein CATSEPSSNQPQHF.

V and J are TRBV30 and TRBJ2-7; TRBD1 agrees at 11 bases. Germline V gene sequence: CDR1 GTSNPN, CDR2 SVGIG (reference sequence). The V gene end was trimmed by 0 bases and the J gene end by 3 bases; junction bases not matched to a gene: 1. There are 14 residues in the CDR3. The CDR3 sequence: CAWSVGQGVYEQYF. The CDR3 bases are TGTGCCTGGAGTGTGGGACAGGGGGTCTACGAGCAGTACTTC.

The chain couples TRBV2 to TRBJ1-1, with TRBD1 matching 8 bases. V was clipped by 3 bases and J by 1 base; unmatched bases: 7. This CDR3 has 16 amino acids. The germline V gene encodes CDR1 SNHLY and CDR2 FYNNEI. The CDR3 sequence: CASSELTGAPNTEAFF. The CDR3 bases are TGTGCCAGCAGTGAGCTGACAGGGGCCCCGAACACTGAAGCTTTCTTT.

The genes are TRBV12-3 or TRBV12-4 and TRBJ1-5; D might be TRBD1 (6 bases). V was clipped by 6 bases and J by 0 bases, with 12 bases between them. The CDR3 consists of 15 residues. The CDR3 region has the DNA TGTGCCAGCAGACGAACAGGGTATAGCAATCAGCCCCAGCATTTT. Protein: CASRRTGYSNQPQHF.

The table lists this clonotype with many counts. The chain is built from TRBV10-2 and TRBJ1-2; 8 positions match TRBD1. J was trimmed by 4 bases and V by 8 bases; bases with no gene match: 6. Germline CDR1 is WSHSY and CDR2 is SAAADI. The CDR3 has 13 residues. The CDR3 protein is CASRQGPLYGYTF. CDR3 DNA sequence: TGCGCCAGCCGACAGGGGCCACTCTATGGCTACACCTTC.

This clonotype was observed many times. The chain is built from TRBV7-9 and TRBJ1-1; 10 bases are shared with TRBD1. CDR1 is SEHNR and CDR2 is FQNEAQ in the germline V gene (reference sequence). The CDR3 has 16 amino acids. V shed 1 base, J shed 5 bases, and the junction held 7 bases outside the gene matches. CDR3 nucleotides: TGTGCCAGCAGCTTAGGACAGGGGGCAGGGGGGACTGAAGCTTTCTTT. The encoded protein is CASSLGQGAGGTEAFF. The whole variable domain, filled in from reference TRBV7-9 and TRBJ1-1, reads DTGVSQNPRHKITKRGQNVTFRCDPISEHNRLYWYRQTLGQGPEFLTYFQNEAQLEKSRLLSDRFSAERPKGSFSTLEIQRTEQGDSAMYLCASSLGQGAGGTEAFFGQGTRLTVV.

The sample holds many counts of this clonotype. The rearrangement joins TRBV12-3 or TRBV12-4 to TRBJ2-5, with 11 nucleotides matching TRBD2. Trimming cost V 5 bases and J 2 bases; bases outside gene matches: 1. CDR3 length: 14 amino acids. Here the CDR3 DNA reads TGTGCCAGCAGTGGGACTAGCGGACAAGAGACCCAGTACTTC. This translates into CASSGTSGQETQYF.

The rearrangement uses TRBV28 and TRBJ2-5; 9 nucleotides align to TRBD1. This CDR3 is built from 16 residues. Trimming at V came to 4 bases and at J to 2 bases, leaving 8 bases not matched to a gene. The V gene's germline CDR1 is MDHEN and CDR2 SYDVKM. The CDR3 protein is CASSSLGTGPQETQYF. For the CDR3, the DNA is TGTGCCAGCAGTTCCTTAGGGACAGGGCCGCAAGAGACCCAGTACTTC.